One sample yielded the 29 T cell receptor beta chains listed below, sequenced in a study of CD8 T cells in Susac syndrome. Reverse transcription of roughly 0.5 to 1 ug RNA was performed with random hexamers. In TCRdb, the immunoSEQ multiplex PCR reads were re-called with MiXCR into one record per CDR3 protein. Here the sample spans nearly 70,000 distinct CDR3 sequences, over 90% being singletons. The sample was CD8+ T cells from PBMCs. The receptor set was obtained from a human donor in good health.

The rearrangement uses TRBV20-1 and TRBJ1-3; weak D call: TRBD1 (6 bases). CDR3 length: 13 amino acids. Germline CDR1 is DFQATT and CDR2 is SNEGSKA (reference sequence). The ends were cut back, 3 bases at V and 4 bases at J, with 10 bases in the middle. The CDR3 loop is CSARAQGGNTIYF. CDR3 in DNA: TGCAGTGCTAGGGCTCAGGGGGGAAACACCATATATTTT.

The chain carries TRBV9 and TRBJ2-1, with D unclear. There are 16 residues in the CDR3. The V gene lost 0 bases and the J gene lost 0 bases, with 10 bases spanning the gap. Germline-derived CDR1 and CDR2 are SGDLS and YYNGEE. The CDR3 DNA sequence: TGTGCCAGCAGCGTAGCCAGTGCGAGCTCCTACAATGAGCAGTTCTTC. Amino acid sequence: CASSVASASSYNEQFF.

The chain joins TRBV12-3 or TRBV12-4 to TRBJ1-4; D unresolved. The CDR3 runs to 14 residues. Trimming removed 2 bases from V and 0 bases from J, with 4 bases in between. The CDR3 protein is CASSLSATNEKLFF. The CDR3 DNA is TGTGCCAGCAGTTTATCAGCAACTAATGAAAAACTGTTTTTT.

The chain uses TRBV9 and TRBJ2-1; the D gene could be TRBD1 or TRBD2 (5 bases each). Germline CDR1 reads SGDLS; CDR2 reads YYNGEE. This CDR3 has 16 amino acids. V lost 0 bases, J lost 7 bases, and 17 bases lay in between. The CDR3 region is CASSVAGLGEWNEQFF. CDR3 nucleotide sequence: TGTGCCAGCAGCGTAGCCGGCCTGGGGGAGTGGAATGAGCAGTTCTTC.

V is TRBV6-2 or TRBV6-3 and J is TRBJ1-5; 7 nucleotides agree with TRBD1. Germline V gene lookup returns CDR1 MNHEY and CDR2 SVGEGT. The CDR3 contains 15 residues. Losses at the gene ends were 6 bases for V and 8 bases for J; bases not matched to a gene: 13. The CDR3 here is CASSGRTGLLEPQHF. The CDR3 DNA is TGTGCCAGCAGCGGCCGGACAGGCCTCCTGGAGCCCCAGCATTTT.

V is TRBV21-1 and J is TRBJ2-7. TRBV21-1 is listed as a pseudogene. The CDR3 length is 18 residues. The CDR3 DNA is TGTGCCAGCAGCAAAGGGGGTCCGAGGATCTTTAGCTCCTACGAGCAGTACGTC. Translating it yields CASSKGGPRIFSSYEQYV.

Only one count was recorded for this clonotype. The chain recombines TRBV7-9 with TRBJ1-1; D is uncertain. From germline, CDR1 is SEHNR and CDR2 FQNEAQ (reference sequence). V was shortened by 2 bases and J by 1 base, with 17 bases between the two germline ends. The CDR3 extends over 17 amino acids. CDR3 sequence: CASSLPGPKHRNTEAFF. CDR3 bases: TGTGCCAGCAGCTTACCCGGACCCAAACACCGGAACACTGAAGCTTTCTTT.

The chain couples TRBV27 to TRBJ1-2; D uncertain. The V gene lost 4 bases and the J gene lost 2 bases, with 17 bases spanning the gap. The germline V gene has CDR1 MNHEY and CDR2 SMNVEV (reference sequence). This CDR3 contains 16 residues. CDR3 sequence: CASSSHKPQENYGYTF. The CDR3 bases are TGTGCCAGCAGTTCTCATAAACCCCAGGAGAACTATGGCTACACCTTC.

This chain links TRBV3-1 with TRBJ2-1; 10 bases are shared with TRBD2. Germline assignment: CDR1 LGHDT and CDR2 YNNKEL (reference sequence). This CDR3 is built from 17 residues. J was trimmed by 8 bases and V by 1 base; bases with no gene match: 11. The CDR3, as DNA: TGTGCCAGCAGCCAAGTCTTGGCTAGCGGGGGACCCGATGAGCAGTTCTTC. Encoded protein: CASSQVLASGGPDEQFF.

This chain links TRBV3-1 with TRBJ2-7; no clear D. V lost 2 bases and J lost 4, with 6 bases in between. CDR3 length: 12 amino acids. Germline V lookup: CDR1 LGHDT, CDR2 YNNKEL (reference sequence). The CDR3 coding sequence is TGTGCCAGCAGCCAAAATAGATACGAGCAGTACTTC. Encoded protein: CASSQNRYEQYF.

The genes are TRBV5-1 and TRBJ1-1; TRBD1 might be the D (5 bases). Germline V lookup: CDR1 SGHRS, CDR2 YFSETQ. This CDR3 is 17 amino acids long. The V end lost 5 bases, the J end lost 0 bases, and 20 bases lay between the germline ends. The CDR3 bases are TGCGCCAGCAGTTTGATACGGGGCGGAGATATGAACACTGAAGCTTTCTTT. Translated: CASSLIRGGDMNTEAFF.

There are a few counts of this clonotype. CDR3: CASSFGLAGGYEQYF. The CDR3 DNA is TGTGCCAGCAGCTTCGGACTAGCGGGGGGCTACGAGCAGTACTTC. This chain joins TRBV7-2 and TRBJ2-7; TRBD2 agrees at 14 bases. The CDR3 totals 15 residues. V shed 3 bases, J shed 3 bases, and the junction held 1 base outside the gene matches. Germline assignment: CDR1 SGHTA and CDR2 FQGNSA.

This clonotype appeared a single time. The rearrangement uses TRBV4-3 and TRBJ1-4, with D perhaps matching TRBD1 (5 bases). The V gene's germline CDR1 is LGHNA and CDR2 YSLEER. The CDR3 extends over 15 amino acids. The V gene lost 0 bases and the J gene lost 5 bases, with 10 bases spanning the gap. CDR3 amino acids: CASSQDPGFNEKLFF. The CDR3 region has the DNA TGCGCCAGCAGCCAAGATCCAGGGTTCAATGAAAAACTGTTTTTT.

The V and J genes are TRBV7-9 and TRBJ1-1; unclear D gene. Trimming stripped 2 bases from V and 2 bases from J, with 9 bases between. Looked up from germline, CDR1 is SEHNR and CDR2 is FQNEAQ (reference sequence). This CDR3 has 14 amino acids. The CDR3 reads CASSLLGVNTEAFF. CDR3 sequence (DNA): TGTGCCAGCAGCTTACTGGGCGTAAACACTGAAGCTTTCTTT. Together with reference TRBV7-9 and TRBJ1-1, the CDR3 gives the full variable domain: DTGVSQNPRHKITKRGQNVTFRCDPISEHNRLYWYRQTLGQGPEFLTYFQNEAQLEKSRLLSDRFSAERPKGSFSTLEIQRTEQGDSAMYLCASSLLGVNTEAFFGQGTRLTVV.

This rearrangement joins TRBV7-9 to TRBJ2-7; 9 bases are shared with TRBD1. The CDR3 loop spans 16 amino acids. Losses at the gene ends were 0 bases for V and 7 bases for J; bases not matched to a gene: 10. Germline V CDR1 and CDR2: SEHNR, FQNEAQ (reference sequence). The CDR3 nucleotides read TGTGCCAGCAGCTTAGCGTCCGGGACAGGGAGTGGAGAGCAGTACTTC. Its translation: CASSLASGTGSGEQYF.

The CDR3 coding sequence is TGTGCCTGGAGTGGGGGGGCAGGGGCATACGAGCAGTACTTC. It is translated as CAWSGGAGAYEQYF. The chain has TRBV30 and TRBJ2-7, with D tentatively TRBD1 or TRBD2 (6 bases each). Germline V CDR1 and CDR2: GTSNPN, SVGIG (reference sequence). The CDR3 length is 14 residues. Trimming stripped 1 base from V and 4 bases from J, with 14 bases between.

The chain carries TRBV9 and TRBJ1-1; no clear D. Trimming cost V 4 bases and J 4 bases, with 14 bases left between them. This CDR3 comprises 14 residues. The V gene's germline CDR1 is SGDLS and CDR2 YYNGEE. CDR3 bases: TGTGCCAGCAGCCCCGCCCTGGGGAGCACTGAAGCTTTCTTT. Its protein product is CASSPALGSTEAFF.

In this sample, this clonotype turned up once. The CDR3 protein is CSVVGFHNYGYTF. The DNA of the CDR3 is TGCAGCGTTGTGGGTTTTCACAACTATGGCTACACCTTC. J is TRBJ1-2 and V is TRBV29-1, with D unresolved. Germline V gives CDR1 SQVTM, CDR2 ANQGSEA. The CDR3 spans 13 residues. V was shortened by 4 bases and J by 2 bases, with 11 bases between the two germline ends.

The genes are TRBV4-1 and TRBJ2-1; 8 bases align to TRBD1. The ends lost 0 bases at V and 8 bases at J; junction bases unmatched: 9. The CDR3 loop spans 16 amino acids. Germline-derived CDR1 and CDR2 are MGHRA and YSYEKL. Written as DNA, the CDR3 is TGCGCCAGCAGCCAAGACCCGGAGGGACAGGTTTATGAGCAGTTCTTC. It codes for CASSQDPEGQVYEQFF.

The J gene is TRBJ2-2, the V gene TRBV6-2 or TRBV6-3; no reliable D call. V lost 2 bases and J 8 bases, leaving 6 bases between the germline ends. Germline CDR1 is MNHEY and CDR2 is SVGEGT. This CDR3 contains 12 residues. CDR3 loop: CASSYAAGELFF. The CDR3 nucleotides are TGTGCCAGCAGTTACGCTGCGGGGGAGCTGTTTTTT.

This clonotype appeared a few times. The rearrangement links TRBV9 to TRBJ2-7, with a possible D match to TRBD1 (5 bases). The CDR3 runs 14 residues. V lost 0 bases and J lost 3, with 10 bases in between. The germline V gene has CDR1 SGDLS and CDR2 YYNGEE. In nucleotides, the CDR3 is TGTGCCAGCAGCGTAGAGGGGTCGAGCTACGAGCAGTACTTC. It specifies CASSVEGSSYEQYF.

J is TRBJ2-1 and V is TRBV7-6; D unresolved. Between the trimmed V and J ends, which lost 5 bases and 0 bases, there was a span of 8 bases. The CDR3 length is 14 residues. Germline values: CDR1 SGHVS, CDR2 FNYEAQ. CDR3 sequence (DNA): TGTGCCAGCAGCCCGTCACTCTCCTACAATGAGCAGTTCTTC. As protein: CASSPSLSYNEQFF.

This clonotype came up once. The V and J genes are TRBV29-1 and TRBJ1-2, with TRBD1 matching 10 bases. V shed 6 bases and J 8 bases; nucleotides not matched to a gene: 3. Germline loops: CDR1 SQVTM, CDR2 ANQGSEA. This CDR3 region has 11 residues. In DNA, the CDR3 is TGCAGCGTCCCGGACAGGGGGGGCTACACCTTC. It yields the protein CSVPDRGGYTF.

This chain joins TRBV7-9 and TRBJ1-1, with TRBD1 identical over 9 bases. The length of the CDR3 is 14 residues. V shed 3 bases, J shed 4 bases, and the junction held 3 bases outside the gene matches. The V gene's germline CDR1 is SEHNR and CDR2 FQNEAQ (reference sequence). In DNA, the CDR3 is TGTGCCAGCAGCTTGGGGACAGGGTCCACTGAAGCTTTCTTT. As protein: CASSLGTGSTEAFF.

The chain uses TRBV28 and TRBJ2-3; no definite D call. The CDR3 sequence is 14 residues long. V lost 10 bases and J lost 3, with 17 bases in between. Looked up from germline, CDR1 is MDHEN and CDR2 is SYDVKM. The CDR3 nucleotides read TGTGCCACCAATCCCGTCGACTGGACAGATACGCAGTATTTT. It encodes CATNPVDWTDTQYF.

CDR3 bases: TGCGCCAGCCGCAGGGTTACCGACGAGCAGTACTTC. Encoded protein: CASRRVTDEQYF. This rearrangement joins TRBV5-1 to TRBJ2-7; maybe TRBD1 (5 bases). The V end was cut by 7 bases, the J end by 5 bases, with 13 bases between. The germline V gene encodes CDR1 SGHRS and CDR2 YFSETQ. This CDR3 is built from 12 residues.

The rearrangement links TRBV30 to TRBJ1-1, with D possibly TRBD1 on 5 matching bases. The CDR3 has 15 residues. CDR1 is GTSNPN and CDR2 is SVGIG in the germline V gene (reference sequence). Trimming stripped 0 bases from V and 7 bases from J, with 18 bases between. The CDR3 nucleotides are TGTGCCTGGAGTGTACTGGACATATCACGGGGTGAAGCTTTCTTT. This translates into CAWSVLDISRGEAFF.

J is TRBJ2-7 and V is TRBV7-2; D may be TRBD1 or TRBD2 (5 bases each). Trimming removed 1 base from V and 6 bases from J, with 16 bases in between. The CDR3 is 15 residues long. Per germline, CDR1 SGHTA and CDR2 FQGNSA. CDR3 bases: TGTGCCAGCAGCTTAGGTCCCGGGACCCCCATCGAGCAGTACTTC. Protein: CASSLGPGTPIEQYF.

The J gene is TRBJ2-7, the V gene TRBV5-1; TRBD2 might be the D (5 bases). V was cut by 0 bases and J by 3 bases, with 13 bases left in between. The CDR3 runs 15 residues. Germline CDR1 is SGHRS and CDR2 is YFSETQ. The CDR3 is CASSLGSAENYEQYF. CDR3 DNA sequence: TGCGCCAGCAGCTTGGGGTCAGCGGAGAACTACGAGCAGTACTTC.